A selection of T cell receptor beta chains follows, all from one sample in a study of cytomegalovirus exposure and HLA in healthy donors. TCRdb keeps only in-frame clones here, not all; method: immunoSEQ multiplex PCR. The table includes 120,000 to 150,000 clones, more than 70% detected once. Input material: PBMCs. Source of these receptors: a male donor in good health and CMV-seropositive. CDR3s include the opening cysteine and the closing phenylalanine or tryptophan. Each record gives: clone size, J gene, D gene, V gene, CDR3 protein, CDR3 DNA. A D gene is named only where the DNA matches it firmly. Clone size is stated in some rows and not others, as once, few, many or a class when expanded.

clone_size: few; j_call: TRBJ2-7; d_call: TRBD1; v_call: TRBV7-8; cdr3_aa: CASSLGTGDLEQYF; cdr3_nt: TGTGCCAGCAGCTTAGGGACAGGGGATCTCGAGCAGTACTTC
clone_size: once; j_call: TRBJ2-3; d_call: -; v_call: TRBV4-1; cdr3_aa: CASSQAGVVPDTQYF; cdr3_nt: TGCGCCAGCAGCCAAGCCGGAGTAGTGCCAGATACGCAGTATTTT
clone_size: -; j_call: TRBJ2-7; d_call: TRBD1; v_call: TRBV19; cdr3_aa: CASSSTGVTYEQYF; cdr3_nt: TGTGCCAGTAGTAGTACAGGGGTAACCTACGAGCAGTACTTC
clone_size: -; j_call: TRBJ2-5; d_call: TRBD1; v_call: TRBV7-9; cdr3_aa: CASSLVGQPPQETQYF; cdr3_nt: TGTGCCAGCAGCTTAGTGGGACAGCCCCCTCAAGAGACCCAGTACTTC
clone_size: -; j_call: TRBJ1-1; d_call: -; v_call: TRBV18; cdr3_aa: CASSPGLDGTEAFF; cdr3_nt: TGTGCCAGCTCACCGGGACTCGATGGCACTGAAGCTTTCTTT
clone_size: -; j_call: TRBJ2-5; d_call: -; v_call: TRBV5-1; cdr3_aa: CASRTTGWQETQYF; cdr3_nt: TGCGCCAGCCGTACCACAGGATGGCAAGAGACCCAGTACTTC
clone_size: -; j_call: TRBJ2-1; d_call: TRBD1; v_call: TRBV2; cdr3_aa: CASSDLGTGFNEQFF; cdr3_nt: TGTGCCAGCAGTGACTTAGGGACAGGGTTCAATGAGCAGTTCTTC
clone_size: -; j_call: TRBJ1-2; d_call: TRBD1; v_call: TRBV6-1; cdr3_aa: CASSEQSSGGSPYGYTF; cdr3_nt: TGTGCCAGCAGTGAACAATCGTCAGGGGGCTCACCCTATGGCTACACCTTC
clone_size: -; j_call: TRBJ2-7; d_call: -; v_call: TRBV7-9; cdr3_aa: CASSPTSSYEQYF; cdr3_nt: TGTGCCAGCAGCCCAACCAGCTCCTACGAGCAGTACTTC
clone_size: -; j_call: TRBJ1-1; d_call: TRBD1; v_call: TRBV19; cdr3_aa: CASSTKYGTGVYSTEAFF; cdr3_nt: TGTGCCAGTAGTACAAAATACGGGACAGGGGTTTATAGCACTGAAGCTTTCTTT
clone_size: -; j_call: TRBJ2-1; d_call: TRBD2; v_call: TRBV9; cdr3_aa: CASSVGRGGPYNEQFF; cdr3_nt: TGTGCCAGCAGCGTAGGGCGGGGGGGCCCCTACAATGAGCAGTTCTTC
clone_size: few; j_call: TRBJ2-7; d_call: TRBD2; v_call: TRBV19; cdr3_aa: CASSLSGKDEQYF; cdr3_nt: TGTGCCAGTAGTCTTAGCGGGAAGGACGAGCAGTACTTC
clone_size: -; j_call: TRBJ1-1; d_call: -; v_call: TRBV12-5; cdr3_aa: CASGLGGGTEAFF; cdr3_nt: TGTGCTAGTGGTTTGGGCGGAGGGACTGAAGCTTTCTTT
clone_size: few; j_call: TRBJ1-3; d_call: -; v_call: TRBV4-3; cdr3_aa: CASSQDIFAGHSGNTIYF; cdr3_nt: TGCGCCAGCAGCCAAGATATTTTCGCGGGGCACTCTGGAAACACCATATATTTT
clone_size: -; j_call: TRBJ2-4; d_call: -; v_call: TRBV7-9; cdr3_aa: CASSALVGKNIQYF; cdr3_nt: TGTGCCAGCAGCGCACTAGTCGGCAAAAACATTCAGTACTTC
clone_size: -; j_call: TRBJ1-2; d_call: -; v_call: TRBV5-1; cdr3_aa: CASSFLNYGYTF; cdr3_nt: TGCGCCAGCAGCTTCCTTAACTATGGCTACACCTTC
clone_size: -; j_call: TRBJ1-6; d_call: -; v_call: TRBV19; cdr3_aa: CASSPNNSPLHF; cdr3_nt: TGTGCCAGTAGCCCAAATAATTCACCCCTCCACTTT
clone_size: -; j_call: TRBJ2-2; d_call: TRBD2; v_call: TRBV11-3; cdr3_aa: CASSLTFLAGGPGAGELFF; cdr3_nt: TGTGCCAGCAGCTTAACCTTCCTAGCGGGGGGGCCGGGGGCCGGGGAGCTGTTTTTT
clone_size: -; j_call: TRBJ2-1; d_call: -; v_call: TRBV9; cdr3_aa: CASSPGTGSNEQFF; cdr3_nt: TGTGCCAGCAGCCCCGGGACTGGCTCCAATGAGCAGTTCTTC
clone_size: -; j_call: TRBJ2-3; d_call: TRBD2; v_call: TRBV7-3; cdr3_aa: CASRQPGLETDTQYF; cdr3_nt: TGTGCCAGCAGGCAACCGGGACTAGAGACAGATACGCAGTATTTT
clone_size: -; j_call: TRBJ2-7; d_call: TRBD1; v_call: TRBV6-5; cdr3_aa: CASSSAGTGAYEQYF; cdr3_nt: TGTGCCAGCAGTTCAGCCGGGACAGGGGCGTACGAGCAGTACTTC
clone_size: -; j_call: TRBJ2-3; d_call: TRBD2; v_call: TRBV9; cdr3_aa: CASSGGLAGASDTQYF; cdr3_nt: TGTGCCAGCAGCGGGGGACTAGCGGGAGCTTCGGATACGCAGTATTTT
clone_size: -; j_call: TRBJ2-4; d_call: -; v_call: TRBV5-6; cdr3_aa: CASSYDRKEYF; cdr3_nt: TGTGCCAGCAGCTACGACAGAAAGGAGTACTTC
clone_size: -; j_call: TRBJ1-1; d_call: -; v_call: TRBV19; cdr3_aa: CASTVNTKTEAFF; cdr3_nt: TGTGCCAGTACCGTGAACACGAAAACTGAAGCTTTCTTT
clone_size: -; j_call: TRBJ2-3; d_call: -; v_call: TRBV2; cdr3_aa: CASSERGYTQYF; cdr3_nt: TGTGCCAGCAGTGAAAGAGGGTATACGCAGTATTTT
clone_size: few; j_call: TRBJ2-7; d_call: TRBD2; v_call: TRBV6-5; cdr3_aa: CASSYALAADSYEQYF; cdr3_nt: TGTGCCAGCAGTTACGCACTAGCGGCAGACTCCTACGAGCAGTACTTC
clone_size: few; j_call: TRBJ1-3; d_call: -; v_call: TRBV6-1; cdr3_aa: CASSEVRQGRSGNTIYF; cdr3_nt: TGTGCCAGCAGTGAGGTTCGTCAGGGCCGCTCTGGAAACACCATATATTTT
clone_size: -; j_call: TRBJ1-4; d_call: TRBD1; v_call: TRBV6-5; cdr3_aa: CASRGTGFPEKLFF; cdr3_nt: TGTGCCAGCAGGGGGACAGGGTTCCCTGAAAAACTGTTTTTT
clone_size: -; j_call: TRBJ2-3; d_call: TRBD1; v_call: TRBV7-3; cdr3_aa: CASSYSGQGTDTQYF; cdr3_nt: TGTGCCAGCAGCTATTCGGGACAGGGAACAGATACGCAGTATTTT
clone_size: once; j_call: TRBJ2-2; d_call: -; v_call: TRBV9; cdr3_aa: CASSGGSARTGELFF; cdr3_nt: TGTGCCAGCAGCGGAGGTAGCGCAAGGACCGGGGAGCTGTTTTTT
clone_size: -; j_call: TRBJ2-7; d_call: -; v_call: TRBV28; cdr3_aa: CASSFYPGTYEQYF; cdr3_nt: TGTGCCAGCAGTTTCTACCCAGGGACCTACGAGCAGTACTTC
clone_size: -; j_call: TRBJ2-1; d_call: TRBD2; v_call: TRBV30; cdr3_aa: CAWSLGLAGDIHEQFF; cdr3_nt: TGTGCCTGGAGTTTAGGACTAGCGGGAGATATTCATGAGCAGTTCTTC
clone_size: few; j_call: TRBJ2-5; d_call: TRBD2; v_call: TRBV11-2; cdr3_aa: CASSTLAGTPKETQYF; cdr3_nt: TGTGCCAGCAGCACACTAGCGGGGACACCAAAAGAGACCCAGTACTTC
clone_size: -; j_call: TRBJ1-2; d_call: -; v_call: TRBV11-2; cdr3_aa: CASSFGGVYGYTF; cdr3_nt: TGTGCCAGCAGCTTCGGGGGTGTTTATGGCTACACCTTC
clone_size: few; j_call: TRBJ2-7; d_call: TRBD1; v_call: TRBV19; cdr3_aa: CASTATGATKYEQYF; cdr3_nt: TGTGCCAGTACGGCAACAGGGGCTACTAAATACGAGCAGTACTTC
clone_size: once; j_call: TRBJ2-1; d_call: -; v_call: TRBV27; cdr3_aa: CASSSRQAQVEQFF; cdr3_nt: TGTGCCAGCAGTTCCCGACAGGCACAGGTCGAGCAGTTCTTC
clone_size: -; j_call: TRBJ2-1; d_call: TRBD2; v_call: TRBV7-7; cdr3_aa: CASRDQTGQDRLAGGPNEQFF; cdr3_nt: TGTGCTAGCAGGGACCAGACAGGGCAAGACAGACTAGCGGGAGGACCCAATGAGCAGTTCTTC
clone_size: -; j_call: TRBJ2-1; d_call: TRBD2; v_call: TRBV27; cdr3_aa: CASSLGLAGTHPYNEQFF; cdr3_nt: TGTGCCAGCAGTTTAGGGCTAGCGGGGACTCACCCCTACAATGAGCAGTTCTTC
clone_size: -; j_call: TRBJ2-7; d_call: TRBD2; v_call: TRBV27; cdr3_aa: CASSNRDYLAYEQYF; cdr3_nt: TGTGCCAGCAGCAACCGGGACTACTTAGCTTACGAGCAGTACTTC
clone_size: -; j_call: TRBJ2-5; d_call: -; v_call: TRBV21-1; cdr3_aa: CASTMTGTSGETQYF; cdr3_nt: TGTGCCAGCACCATGACAGGGACCAGTGGAGAGACCCAGTACTTC
clone_size: -; j_call: TRBJ2-1; d_call: TRBD1; v_call: TRBV5-4; cdr3_aa: CASSFRTGHSYNEQFF; cdr3_nt: TGTGCCAGCAGCTTTCGGACAGGACACTCCTACAATGAGCAGTTCTTC
clone_size: few; j_call: TRBJ2-3; d_call: TRBD1; v_call: TRBV5-1; cdr3_aa: CASSFGTGVGDTQYF; cdr3_nt: TGCGCCAGCAGCTTCGGGACAGGGGTTGGAGATACGCAGTATTTT
clone_size: few; j_call: TRBJ2-3; d_call: -; v_call: TRBV7-8; cdr3_aa: CASSLAPAGSSTDTQYF; cdr3_nt: TGTGCCAGCAGCTTAGCCCCGGCAGGATCAAGCACAGATACGCAGTATTTT
clone_size: -; j_call: TRBJ2-3; d_call: -; v_call: TRBV7-3; cdr3_aa: CASSFAGSTDTQYF; cdr3_nt: TGTGCCAGCAGCTTTGCGGGGTCTACAGATACGCAGTATTTT
clone_size: few; j_call: TRBJ1-2; d_call: -; v_call: TRBV6-1; cdr3_aa: CASSGGFPHGLYGYTF; cdr3_nt: TGTGCCAGCAGTGGAGGCTTTCCCCATGGCCTGTATGGCTACACCTTC
clone_size: -; j_call: TRBJ2-7; d_call: TRBD2; v_call: TRBV11-2; cdr3_aa: CASSLGRLAAYEQYF; cdr3_nt: TGTGCCAGCAGCCTCGGTAGACTAGCGGCCTACGAGCAGTACTTC
clone_size: -; j_call: TRBJ1-2; d_call: -; v_call: TRBV2; cdr3_aa: CASSAYRVRGGYTF; cdr3_nt: TGTGCCAGCAGTGCCTACAGGGTCCGGGGAGGCTACACCTTC
clone_size: -; j_call: TRBJ2-5; d_call: TRBD1; v_call: TRBV10-3; cdr3_aa: CAISESTGLETQYF; cdr3_nt: TGTGCCATCAGTGAGTCGACAGGGTTGGAGACCCAGTACTTC
clone_size: -; j_call: TRBJ2-7; d_call: TRBD2; v_call: TRBV7-8; cdr3_aa: CASSFSAGLGGYYEQYF; cdr3_nt: TGTGCCAGCAGCTTCTCCGCGGGACTAGGGGGATATTACGAGCAGTACTTC
clone_size: -; j_call: TRBJ2-2; d_call: -; v_call: TRBV6-5; cdr3_aa: CASSYSAGKGELFF; cdr3_nt: TGTGCCAGCAGTTACTCAGCGGGCAAAGGGGAGCTGTTTTTT
clone_size: -; j_call: TRBJ2-4; d_call: TRBD2; v_call: TRBV27; cdr3_aa: CASSYRRGGTKNIQYF; cdr3_nt: TGTGCCAGCAGTTACCGGCGGGGGGGCACCAAAAACATTCAGTACTTC
clone_size: -; j_call: TRBJ2-3; d_call: TRBD2; v_call: TRBV30; cdr3_aa: CAWRWTSKTDTQYF; cdr3_nt: TGTGCCTGGAGATGGACTAGCAAGACAGATACGCAGTATTTT
clone_size: -; j_call: TRBJ2-7; d_call: -; v_call: TRBV29-1; cdr3_aa: CSVEDEGPYEQYF; cdr3_nt: TGCAGCGTTGAGGATGAGGGTCCCTACGAGCAGTACTTC
clone_size: -; j_call: TRBJ2-5; d_call: TRBD2; v_call: TRBV7-8; cdr3_aa: CASSPAGTQTQYF; cdr3_nt: TGTGCCAGCAGCCCAGCGGGAACACAGACCCAGTACTTC
clone_size: -; j_call: TRBJ1-5; d_call: TRBD1; v_call: TRBV4-2; cdr3_aa: CASSQDLLRDSRNQPQHF; cdr3_nt: TGTGCCAGCAGCCAAGATTTACTCCGGGACAGTCGCAATCAGCCCCAGCATTTT
clone_size: few; j_call: TRBJ2-1; d_call: -; v_call: TRBV7-9; cdr3_aa: CASSLSLTGLNEQFF; cdr3_nt: TGTGCCAGCAGCTTATCCCTAACCGGTCTCAATGAGCAGTTCTTC
clone_size: -; j_call: TRBJ2-7; d_call: -; v_call: TRBV7-6; cdr3_aa: CASSLGRANWGEQQYF; cdr3_nt: TGTGCCAGCAGCTTAGGCAGGGCCAATTGGGGGGAGCAGCAGTACTTC
clone_size: -; j_call: TRBJ1-2; d_call: -; v_call: TRBV29-1; cdr3_aa: CSVEEVFGGYTF; cdr3_nt: TGCAGCGTTGAAGAGGTTTTCGGTGGCTACACCTTC
clone_size: -; j_call: TRBJ2-1; d_call: TRBD1; v_call: TRBV7-9; cdr3_aa: CASSSGGRGLYNEQFF; cdr3_nt: TGTGCCAGCAGCTCCGGCGGCAGGGGGCTATACAATGAGCAGTTCTTC